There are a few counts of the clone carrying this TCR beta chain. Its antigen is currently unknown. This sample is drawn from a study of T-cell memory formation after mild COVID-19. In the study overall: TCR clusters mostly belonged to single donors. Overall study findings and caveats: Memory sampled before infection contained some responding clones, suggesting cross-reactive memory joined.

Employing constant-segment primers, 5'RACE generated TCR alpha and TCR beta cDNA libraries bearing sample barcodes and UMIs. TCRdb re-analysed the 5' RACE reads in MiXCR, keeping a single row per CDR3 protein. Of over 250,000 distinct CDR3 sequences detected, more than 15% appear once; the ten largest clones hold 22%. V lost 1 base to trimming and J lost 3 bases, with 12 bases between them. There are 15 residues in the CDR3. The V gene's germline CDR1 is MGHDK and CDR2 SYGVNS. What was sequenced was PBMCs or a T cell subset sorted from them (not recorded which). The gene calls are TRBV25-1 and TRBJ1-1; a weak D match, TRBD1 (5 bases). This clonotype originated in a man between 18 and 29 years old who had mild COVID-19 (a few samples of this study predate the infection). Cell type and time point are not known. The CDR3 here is CASSESESGDTEAFF. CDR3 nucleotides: TGTGCCAGCAGTGAATCGGAGTCGGGGGACACTGAAGCTTTCTTT.